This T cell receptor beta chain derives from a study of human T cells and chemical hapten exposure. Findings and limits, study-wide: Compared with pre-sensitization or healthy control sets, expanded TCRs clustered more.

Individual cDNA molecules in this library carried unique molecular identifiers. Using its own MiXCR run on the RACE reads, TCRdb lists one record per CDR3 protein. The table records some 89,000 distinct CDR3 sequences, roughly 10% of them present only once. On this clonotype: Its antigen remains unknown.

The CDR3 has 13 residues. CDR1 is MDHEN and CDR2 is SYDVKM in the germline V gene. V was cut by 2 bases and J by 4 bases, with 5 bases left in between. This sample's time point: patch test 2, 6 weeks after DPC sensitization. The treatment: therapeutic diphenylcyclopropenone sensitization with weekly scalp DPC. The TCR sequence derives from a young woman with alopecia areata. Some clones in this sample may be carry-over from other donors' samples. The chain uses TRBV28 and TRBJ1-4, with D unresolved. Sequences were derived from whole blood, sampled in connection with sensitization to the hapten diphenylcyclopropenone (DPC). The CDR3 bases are TGTGCCAGCAGTTTACCCCTTAATGAAAAACTGTTTTTT. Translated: CASSLPLNEKLFF.